This T cell receptor beta chain is from a study of blood T cell repertoires in COVID-19. At the level of the study: Researchers got acute and convalescent COVID-19 samples from the United States, Italy and Spain. T cells, B-cell-depleted T cells, or PBMCs provided the cDNA or gDNA that served as material.

Germline lookup yields CDR1 SGDLS and CDR2 YYNGEE. The CDR3 runs 13 residues. Between the trimmed V and J ends, which lost 3 bases and 7 bases, there was a span of 13 bases. As handled by the study authors: Reference gene primer amplification in the assay estimated nucleated cell counts. The method was immunoSEQ multiplex PCR; TCRdb's version includes in-frame clones alone and lacks a portion of them. That table gives V, J and clone size, and the DNA gave D and trimming. Of 55,000 to 90,000 clones in the sample, around 82% are singletons; the top ten hold around 4.3%. The gene calls are TRBV9 and TRBJ1-2; a weak D match, TRBD1 (6 bases). Sequenced input: peripheral blood. The source of this sequence is an older woman with acute or convalescent COVID-19. CDR3 DNA: TGTGCCAGCAGCGGACAGGAAGGGCTTGGCTACACCTTC. Protein: CASSGQEGLGYTF.